The 25 T cell receptor beta chains below were found in one sample sequenced in a study of early stage breast cancer tumors (TCRdb year 2017). Library preparation employed the immunoSEQ multiplex PCR assay. The source is immuneACCESS, and TCRdb retained only in-frame sequences with V and J called. Part of the clones is not carried over; for the studies checked, unresolved V genes explain less than half of this, and the remainder is unexplained. A total of some 72,000 clones appear in this sample, around four fifths of them only once. The leading ten clones occupy around 3.4% of the sample. The sample comprised blood. Receptors originate from a person in their sixties or seventies with breast cancer.

There are a few counts of this clone. The rearrangement links TRBV7-9 to TRBJ1-2, with 12 nucleotides matching TRBD1. This CDR3 has 16 amino acids. The V gene end was trimmed by 4 bases and the J gene end by 6 bases; junction bases not matched to a gene: 9. The germline gives CDR1 SEHNR, CDR2 FQNEAQ (reference sequence). The CDR3 here is CASSYWVGTGGDGYTF. Here the CDR3 DNA reads TGTGCCAGCAGCTACTGGGTGGGGACAGGGGGCGATGGCTACACCTTC.

DNA for the CDR3: TGTGCCTGGAGTGTACTGGGTTACGAGCAGTACTTC. The encoded protein is CAWSVLGYEQYF. The rearrangement joins TRBV30 to TRBJ2-7, with no clear D. V dropped 0 bases and J dropped 4 bases, with 7 bases sitting between them. Germline V CDR1 and CDR2: GTSNPN, SVGIG (reference sequence). The CDR3 totals 12 residues.

The count of this clone is one. This chain uses TRBV30 with TRBJ2-7; maybe TRBD1 (6 bases). The CDR3 consists of 11 residues. Germline assignment: CDR1 GTSNPN and CDR2 SVGIG (reference sequence). This chain's CDR3 is CASGQNYEQYF. In nucleotides, the CDR3 is TGTGCGTCAGGACAGAACTACGAGCAGTACTTC.

The CDR3 protein is CASSLQILGNEQFF. Written as DNA, the CDR3 is TGCGCCAGCAGCTTGCAAATTCTCGGCAATGAGCAGTTCTTC. The chain carries TRBV5-1 and TRBJ2-1; D not certain. Trimming took 1 base from V and 6 from J, leaving 11 bases between them. The CDR3 is made up of 14 amino acids. Germline V CDR1 and CDR2: SGHRS, YFSETQ.

This chain connects TRBV29-1 to TRBJ2-1; perhaps D is TRBD1 or TRBD2 (6 bases each). CDR1 and CDR2 from the germline V gene are SQVTM and ANQGSEA. Trimming stripped 4 bases from V and 9 bases from J, with 16 bases between. This CDR3 has 13 amino acids. In DNA form, the CDR3 reads TGCAGCGTTGGAATAGCACAGGGAGGTGAGCAGTTCTTC. Encoded protein: CSVGIAQGGEQFF.

The chain recombines TRBV28 with TRBJ2-7; 9 nucleotides align to TRBD1. This CDR3 comprises 15 residues. Unmatched junction bases numbered 10, after V lost 6 bases and J lost 4 bases. The germline V gene has CDR1 MDHEN and CDR2 SYDVKM. The CDR3, as DNA: TGTGCCAGCAGGTCTACAGGGGGCGGTACTTACGAGCAGTACTTC. As protein: CASRSTGGGTYEQYF.

CDR3 loop: CASSQARRTYEQYF. The DNA of the CDR3 is TGTGCCAGCTCCCAAGCCCGGCGCACCTACGAGCAGTACTTC. The chain links TRBV18 to TRBJ2-7; D ambiguous. Trimming took 6 bases from V and 2 from J, leaving 14 bases between them. Germline lookup yields CDR1 KGHSH and CDR2 LQKENI. The CDR3 totals 14 residues.

The J gene is TRBJ1-6, the V gene TRBV10-3; D may be TRBD1 (5 bases). The CDR3 extends over 16 amino acids. The germline V and J ends were trimmed by 0 bases and 4 bases, with 10 bases remaining between them. Germline values: CDR1 ENHRY, CDR2 SYGVKD. This CDR3 is CAISESMGGYNSPLHF. CDR3 in DNA: TGTGCCATCAGTGAGTCGATGGGGGGTTATAATTCACCCCTCCACTTT.

This clone has only a few counts. The rearrangement links TRBV27 to TRBJ1-3, with D unclear. V dropped 0 bases and J dropped 6 bases, with 18 bases sitting between them. CDR1 is MNHEY, CDR2 SMNVEV, per germline (reference sequence). The CDR3 sequence is 17 residues long. The CDR3 loop is CASSLSRGPGAENTIYF. DNA of the CDR3: TGTGCCAGCAGTTTATCTCGAGGACCGGGAGCTGAAAACACCATATATTTT.

This clone was seen a handful of times. CDR3: CAISESGGNTIYF. CDR3 in DNA: TGTGCCATCAGTGAGTCGGGGGGAAACACCATATATTTT. The rearrangement joins TRBV10-3 to TRBJ1-3; no reliable D call. Trimming removed 0 bases from V and 4 bases from J, with 4 bases in between. The V gene's germline CDR1 is ENHRY and CDR2 SYGVKD. The CDR3 covers 13 residues.

J is TRBJ2-3 and V is TRBV10-3, with D possibly TRBD2 on 5 matching bases. This CDR3 region has 12 residues. The germline CDR1 and CDR2 sequences are ENHRY and SYGVKD. The V end lost 8 bases, the J end lost 2 bases, and 8 bases lay between the germline ends. In DNA, the CDR3 is TGTGCCATCGCGGGTTCCACAGATACGCAGTATTTT. This sequence encodes CAIAGSTDTQYF.

The rearrangement joins TRBV5-4 to TRBJ2-7, with 10 nucleotides matching TRBD1. Per the germline V gene, CDR1 is SGHNT and CDR2 is YYREEE (reference sequence). V shed 4 bases, J shed 3 bases, and the junction held 10 bases outside the gene matches. There are 16 residues in the CDR3. In nucleotides, the CDR3 is TGTGCCAGCAGCAGGGGGGGACAGGGGATTCTCTACGAGCAGTACTTC. Its translation: CASSRGGQGILYEQYF.

The CDR3 is CASSFSTESDTQYF. The CDR3 DNA is TGTGCCAGCAGCTTTTCGACGGAGTCAGATACGCAGTATTTT. The chain joins TRBV7-2 to TRBJ2-3; the D is unclear. The CDR3 has 14 residues. Germline assignment: CDR1 SGHTA and CDR2 FQGNSA. Trimming shortened V by 3 bases and J by 4 bases, and 11 bases separated the two germline ends. Full variable domain (rest looked up from reference TRBV7-2 and TRBJ2-3): GAGVSQSPSNKVTEKGKDVELRCDPISGHTALYWYRQSLGQGLEFLIYFQGNSAPDKSGLPSDRFSAERTGGSVSTLTIQRTQQEDSAVYLCASSFSTESDTQYFGPGTRLTVL.

This chain connects TRBV9 to TRBJ1-2; the D gene is possibly TRBD1 (5 bases). The V gene lost 6 bases and the J gene lost 3 bases, with 9 bases spanning the gap. Germline V CDR1 and CDR2: SGDLS, YYNGEE. The CDR3 length is 12 residues. The CDR3 spells CASNQGHYGYTF. The CDR3 coding sequence is TGTGCCAGCAACCAGGGCCACTATGGCTACACCTTC. The full variable domain, in which reference TRBV9 and TRBJ1-2 provide the parts outside the CDR3, is DSGVTQTPKHLITATGQRVTLRCSPRSGDLSVYWYQQSLDQGLQFLIQYYNGEERAKGNILERFSAQQFPDLHSELNLSSLELGDSALYFCASNQGHYGYTFGSGTRLTVV.

V usage is TRBV6-4 and J usage is TRBJ1-6; D remains ambiguous. V gave up 6 bases and J gave up 5 bases, with 8 bases separating them. The CDR3 totals 13 residues. CDR1 is MRHNA, CDR2 SNTAGT, per germline. The CDR3, as DNA: TGTGCCAGCAGCAGAAGAGATAATTCACCCCTCCACTTT. Its protein is CASSRRDNSPLHF.

The rearrangement uses TRBV7-6 and TRBJ1-1; 9 nucleotides line up with TRBD1. The trim removed 8 bases at V and 1 base at J, leaving 5 bases unmatched. This CDR3 is 14 amino acids long. Germline V lookup: CDR1 SGHVS, CDR2 FNYEAQ. This chain's CDR3 is CASRGDRANTEAFF. CDR3 DNA: TGTGCCAGCCGGGGGGACAGGGCGAACACTGAAGCTTTCTTT.

CDR3 in DNA: TGTGCCAGCAGTGATTTTGCGGGGGATTACAATGAGCAGTTCTTC. This sequence encodes CASSDFAGDYNEQFF. The chain has TRBV6-4 and TRBJ2-1; 7 nucleotides match TRBD2. The trim removed 3 bases at V and 4 bases at J, leaving 6 bases unmatched. CDR3 size: 15 residues. CDR1 is MRHNA and CDR2 is SNTAGT in the germline V gene.

The CDR3 loop is CASSIGPNTDTQYF. The CDR3 region has the DNA TGTGCCAGTAGTATCGGCCCCAACACAGATACGCAGTATTTT. The rearrangement joins TRBV19 to TRBJ2-3; D remains unclear. The germline V gene encodes CDR1 LNHDA and CDR2 SQIVND (reference sequence). The CDR3 is 14 amino acids. V was shortened by 3 bases and J by 2 bases, with 9 bases between the two germline ends. The complete variable domain, with remaining parts taken from reference TRBV19 and TRBJ2-3, reads DGGITQSPKYLFRKEGQNVTLSCEQNLNHDAMYWYRQDPGQGLRLIYYSQIVNDFQKGDIAEGYSVSREKKESFPLTVTSAQKNPTAFYLCASSIGPNTDTQYFGPGTRLTVL.

The rearrangement links TRBV5-5 to TRBJ1-5; D ambiguous. CDR1 SGHKS and CDR2 YYEKEE come from the germline V gene (reference sequence). The V and J ends lost 5 bases and 0 bases respectively, with 12 bases between them. The CDR3 sequence is 15 residues long. CDR3 sequence (DNA): TGTGCCAGCAGGGCGGAAGCACTTAGCAATCAGCCCCAGCATTTT. It is translated as CASRAEALSNQPQHF.

There are a few counts of this clone. This chain's CDR3 is CASSSGDATQYF. In DNA form, the CDR3 reads TGTGCCAGCAGTTCAGGGGATGCGACCCAGTACTTC. The rearrangement joins TRBV28 to TRBJ2-5; a possible D gene is TRBD1 (6 bases). This CDR3 has 12 residues. The germline gives CDR1 MDHEN, CDR2 SYDVKM. V gave up 4 bases and J gave up 7 bases, with 10 bases separating them.

A single count supports this clone. The V call is TRBV9, the J call TRBJ1-5; 7 nucleotides line up with TRBD1. V lost 6 bases, J lost 2 bases, and 5 bases stayed unmatched. The CDR3 spans 14 residues. Per the germline V gene, CDR1 is SGDLS and CDR2 is YYNGEE. CDR3 region: CASNPQGGNQPQHF. For the CDR3, the DNA is TGTGCCAGCAACCCGCAGGGGGGCAATCAGCCCCAGCATTTT.

The chain joins TRBV29-1 to TRBJ2-1; 13 bases agree with TRBD2. With 7 bases clipped from V and 0 bases from J, the junction kept 6 bases outside the gene matches. The CDR3 is 16 residues long. CDR1 is SQVTM, CDR2 ANQGSEA, per germline. The CDR3 sequence is CSGLAGGPLSYNEQFF. The CDR3 bases are TGCAGCGGACTAGCGGGAGGCCCTCTCTCCTACAATGAGCAGTTCTTC.

This clone was seen a handful of times. The DNA of the CDR3 is TGCAGTGCTAGCTGGGGTGAGCAGTTCTTC. It codes for CSASWGEQFF. The chain has TRBV20-1 and TRBJ2-1, with D hard to call. V lost 3 bases and J lost 9, with 6 bases in between. CDR3 length: 10 residues. CDR1 is DFQATT, CDR2 SNEGSKA, per germline (reference sequence).

CDR3 protein: CASSLGGSNYGYTF. For the CDR3, the DNA is TGTGCCAGCAGCTTAGGAGGCTCGAACTATGGCTACACCTTC. The rearrangement uses TRBV7-2 and TRBJ1-2; D uncertain. V was trimmed by 1 base and J by 2 bases, leaving 8 bases between them. The germline CDR1 and CDR2 sequences are SGHTA and FQGNSA. The CDR3 covers 14 residues.

This clone showed up just a few times. This chain uses TRBV30 with TRBJ1-5, with no clear D. V lost 5 bases, J lost 4 bases, and 12 bases lay in between. The CDR3 has 13 amino acids. Germline V gene sequence: CDR1 GTSNPN, CDR2 SVGIG (reference sequence). CDR3 coding DNA: TGTGCCTGGGGGTTTGGACGAAATCAGCCCCAGCATTTT. Translation gives CAWGFGRNQPQHF.